The entry below describes one TCR beta chain. Its antigen is not identified. Germline CDR1 SEHNR, CDR2 FQNEAQ (reference sequence). The CDR3 spans 16 residues. V lost 5 bases and J lost 7, with 21 bases in between. The assay was immunoSEQ multiplex PCR, and TCRdb's table has in-frame clones only and misses some. The sample has some 84,000 clones, roughly 87% seen once; the top ten hold approximately 10%. The sample comes from a study of T cell responses to AZD1222 COVID-19 vaccine. Study-level findings and limits: The study sampled repertoires only after the peak T cell response. Spike was spanned by vaccine-associated CD4 TCRs, which were dominant at 160-218 and 743-854.

The sequenced sample was peripheral blood, obtained 28 days after the second AZD1222 dose. The rearrangement joins TRBV7-9 to TRBJ2-1; no reliable D call. The TCR originated in an adult who received the AZD1222 COVID-19 vaccine. In nucleotides, the CDR3 is TGTGCCAGCAGCACCCTGGGCCAAAGCTATGTAAATGAGCAGTTCTTC. Translated, it gives CASSTLGQSYVNEQFF.